This T cell receptor beta chain was recorded in a study of blood T cell repertoires in COVID-19. Looking at the study overall: Italy, Spain and the United States were the sources of the convalescent and acute COVID-19 samples.

Allocation to cohorts depended on clinical history reported by the participants. CDR1 is SGHKS, CDR2 YYEKEE, per germline (reference sequence). With V trimmed by 2 bases and J by 2 bases, 6 bases remained unmatched. This CDR3 comprises 17 residues. The table came from immunoSEQ multiplex PCR; TCRdb's copy has only in-frame clones and leaves some out. The sample records some 270,000 clones, approximately 84% being singletons. The chain is built from TRBV5-5 and TRBJ2-3, with 12 bases lining up with TRBD2. The origin of this receptor is a man aged 50-59 years who had recovered from COVID-19. Material for sequencing was PBMCs or T cells enriched from blood (not recorded which). The CDR3 spells CASSFLAGGLVTDTQYF. CDR3 coding DNA: TGTGCCAGCAGCTTCCTAGCGGGAGGGCTTGTCACAGATACGCAGTATTTT.